These T cell receptor beta chains were read from a single sample in a study of CD8+CD57+ T cells in acquired aplastic anemia. TCRdb called the reads again in MiXCR, with one record for every CDR3 protein. The data hold fewer than 200,000 distinct CDR3 sequences, with roughly 48% observed a single time. The source material was sorted CD4+, CD8+, or CD8+CD57+ T cells (not recorded which) from PBMCs. The receptors derive from a human donor in good health. The CDR3 runs from the conserved cysteine through the conserved F or W. The D gene is left open where the match is weak. A row's size may be missing; if present it is once, few, many or a size class.

v_call	clone_size	j_call	d_call	cdr3_aa	cdr3_nt
TRBV3-1	.	TRBJ2-1	.	CASSQVRANEQFF	TGTGCCAGCAGCCAAGTCAGGGCCAATGAGCAGTTCTTC
TRBV7-2	.	TRBJ2-3	TRBD2	CASRTSGGSDTQYF	TGTGCCAGCCGGACTAGCGGGGGATCAGATACGCAGTATTTT
TRBV20-1	few	TRBJ2-7	.	CSARAGSSYEQYF	TGCAGTGCTAGAGCGGGGAGCTCCTACGAGCAGTACTTC
TRBV7-8	many	TRBJ1-1	.	CASSLGALNTEAFF	TGTGCCAGCAGCTTAGGGGCGTTGAACACTGAAGCTTTCTTT
TRBV19	many	TRBJ2-3	TRBD2	CASTPHGLGGTDTQYF	TGTGCCAGTACCCCCCACGGGTTGGGAGGGACAGATACGCAGTATTTT
TRBV15	.	TRBJ1-3	.	CATSLQTAGNTIYF	TGTGCCACCAGCCTACAGACGGCTGGAAACACCATATATTTT
TRBV12-3/TRBV12-4	many	TRBJ2-3	.	CASSLTRISTDTQYF	TGTGCCAGCAGTTTGACCAGAATCAGCACAGATACGCAGTATTTT
TRBV15	once	TRBJ2-4	.	CATSRDRAKNIQYF	TGTGCCACCAGCAGAGACAGAGCCAAAAACATTCAGTACTTC
TRBV4-3	many	TRBJ1-1	.	CASSHFGGKDTEAFF	TGCGCCAGCAGCCATTTTGGTGGAAAGGACACTGAAGCTTTCTTT
TRBV15	.	TRBJ2-3	.	CATSLPKGMGADTQYF	TGTGCCACCAGTCTCCCCAAAGGGATGGGTGCAGATACGCAGTATTTT
TRBV15	.	TRBJ1-5	.	CATSNRRGQPQHF	TGTGCCACCAGCAACCGCCGGGGTCAGCCCCAGCATTTT
TRBV10-3	.	TRBJ1-4	.	CAISDGQKLFF	TGTGCCATCAGTGACGGACAAAAACTGTTTTTT
TRBV11-1	many	TRBJ1-4	.	CASSLAIRAGDEKLFF	TGTGCCAGCAGCTTAGCGATAAGGGCGGGGGATGAAAAACTGTTTTTT
TRBV7-6	.	TRBJ2-7	TRBD1	CASSPSGTGSYEQYF	TGTGCCAGCAGCCCCTCCGGGACAGGGTCCTACGAGCAGTACTTC
TRBV24-1	.	TRBJ2-1	TRBD1	CATSEGQGYNEQFF	TGTGCCACCAGTGAGGGACAGGGCTACAATGAGCAGTTCTTC
TRBV7-2	once	TRBJ1-5	.	CASRLSGTPNQPQHF	TGTGCCAGCAGACTCTCCGGGACACCCAATCAGCCCCAGCATTTT
TRBV15	.	TRBJ2-7	.	CATKSGRGTDEQYF	TGTGCCACCAAAAGTGGGAGGGGGACGGACGAGCAGTACTTC
TRBV3-1	.	TRBJ1-4	.	CASSRRSSEEKLFF	TGTGCCAGCAGCCGGAGATCCTCAGAGGAAAAACTGTTTTTT
TRBV28	few	TRBJ2-5	TRBD2	CASSLAGGHQETQYF	TGTGCCAGCAGTTTAGCGGGGGGGCACCAAGAGACCCAGTACTTC
TRBV10-3	.	TRBJ1-2	.	CAISERTFNYGYTF	TGTGCCATCAGTGAGCGTACATTCAACTATGGCTACACCTTC
TRBV5-5	many	TRBJ1-6	.	CASSLWGSYNSPLHF	TGTGCCAGCAGCTTGTGGGGTTCCTATAATTCACCCCTCCACTTT
TRBV9	many	TRBJ2-7	TRBD1	CARIQGAGEQYF	TGTGCCAGGATTCAGGGGGCGGGAGAGCAGTACTTC
TRBV19	.	TRBJ2-7	TRBD2	CASSIGSGSSYEQYF	TGTGCCAGTAGTATCGGTAGCGGGAGTTCCTACGAGCAGTACTTC
TRBV29-1	.	TRBJ2-3	.	CSVKERLTDTQYF	TGCAGCGTTAAAGAGCGCCTCACAGATACGCAGTATTTT
TRBV2	many	TRBJ1-6	.	CASRGRGGSPLHF	TGTGCCAGCAGAGGCAGGGGAGGTTCTCCCCTCCACTTT
TRBV7-8	.	TRBJ2-5	.	CASSGGKPQETQYF	TGTGCCAGCAGCGGCGGGAAACCCCAAGAGACCCAGTACTTC
TRBV10-2	few	TRBJ1-1	TRBD1	CASSEYGTGDLNTEAFF	TGCGCCAGCAGTGAGTACGGTACAGGGGACCTGAACACTGAAGCTTTCTTT
TRBV20-1	.	TRBJ2-7	.	CSASRGAHYEQYF	TGCAGTGCTAGTAGGGGGGCACACTACGAGCAGTACTTC
TRBV5-1	.	TRBJ2-2	.	CASSQDQRLTTGELFF	TGCGCCAGCAGCCAAGACCAGCGCTTAACCACCGGGGAGCTGTTTTTT
TRBV15	.	TRBJ1-2	TRBD1	CATSLSVTGGYGYTF	TGTGCCACCAGCCTCTCAGTTACAGGGGGCTATGGCTACACCTTC
TRBV10-1	.	TRBJ2-3	.	CASSESGGHTDTQYF	TGCGCCAGCAGTGAGTCTGGGGGACACACAGATACGCAGTATTTT
TRBV7-6	many	TRBJ2-7	.	CASSYPGGSYEQYF	TGTGCCAGCAGCTACCCCGGCGGCTCCTACGAGCAGTACTTC
TRBV19	.	TRBJ1-3	.	CASSHLSGNTIYF	TGTGCCAGTAGTCATCTTAGTGGAAACACCATATATTTT
TRBV2	few	TRBJ2-5	.	CASRIGQKGQETQYF	TGTGCCAGCAGGATAGGACAGAAAGGTCAAGAGACCCAGTACTTC
TRBV7-8	many	TRBJ1-4	.	CASSFAGARNEKLFF	TGTGCCAGCAGCTTTGCCGGGGCCAGGAATGAAAAACTGTTTTTT
TRBV30	.	TRBJ2-7	.	CAWSVGGTSYEQYF	TGTGCCTGGAGTGTGGGCGGGACCTCCTACGAGCAGTACTTC